The TCR beta chain under discussion was sequenced for a study of cytomegalovirus exposure and HLA in healthy donors. Looking at the study overall: As an earlier analysis found, some 180 million T cells yielded approximately 100 million unique TCR beta sequences. Whole-study results and caveats: Near-uniform donor sequencing depth was presumed by presence/absence analyses. The study carried out a later analysis of TCR beta sequences. It associated some 17,000 of them with specific HLA alleles at a false discovery rate of 0.05.

The trim removed 5 bases at V and 6 bases at J, leaving 10 bases unmatched. Germline V CDR1 and CDR2: SGHNT, YENEEA. The CDR3 totals 16 residues. This clone was picked up one time. What it binds is not known. Use of 60 Vbeta and 13 Jbeta primers characterized the PCR. Clones were read by immunoSEQ multiplex PCR, and TCRdb kept only the in-frame ones, dropping some. The table shows roughly 230,000 clones, with 70% to 90% occurring only once. The sequence came from a girl aged 2-10 years in good health and CMV-seronegative. V usage is TRBV11-3 and J usage is TRBJ2-7; 13 bases align to TRBD2. Sequencing was carried out using PBMCs. CDR3 sequence (DNA): TGTGCCAGCAGCCGAAGAGGACTAGCGGGAGACGGCGAGCAGTACTTC. It codes for CASSRRGLAGDGEQYF.